The 12 T cell receptor beta chains reported below all come from one sample, sequenced in a study of T cell clones after liver transplantation. Sequenced by immunoSEQ multiplex PCR; TCRdb stores in-frame clones only, minus some. The sample shows around 43,000 clones, around 84% of them seen only once. Sequencing used CD4+ T cells from blood, obtained 24 months after liver transplant. The source is a human patient who received a liver transplant. Some T cells may possibly be graft donor cells.

About this clone: The junction does not match germline at one end; this may be a read error. CDR3 bases: TGTGCCAGCAGCTTAGGTAGAGACAGGGCGCTCTTC. Its protein is CASSLGRDRALF. The rearrangement uses TRBV11-2 and TRBJ2-1; 7 nucleotides agree with TRBD1. The CDR3 extends over 12 amino acids. Looked up from germline, CDR1 is SGHAT and CDR2 is FQNNGV.

V and J are TRBV19 and TRBJ1-5, with 8 nucleotides matching TRBD1. The CDR3 contains 18 residues. With 5 bases clipped from V and 5 bases from J, the junction kept 17 bases outside the gene matches. CDR1 is LNHDA, CDR2 SQIVND, per germline (reference sequence). In DNA, the CDR3 is TGTGCCAGTAGTGGCAGACAGGGGAGAGGTTCTAATCATCAGCCCCAGCATTTT. Protein: CASSGRQGRGSNHQPQHF.

The genes are TRBV29-1 and TRBJ1-2, with a possible D match to TRBD1 (5 bases). The V gene's germline CDR1 is SQVTM and CDR2 ANQGSEA. V was shortened by 6 bases and J by 4 bases, with 18 bases between the two germline ends. The CDR3 runs to 14 residues. The CDR3 protein is CSVPDGTGSYGYTF. CDR3 DNA: TGCAGCGTCCCAGACGGGACGGGTAGCTATGGCTACACCTTC. Drawing the rest from reference TRBV29-1 and TRBJ1-2, the complete variable domain is SAVISQKPSRDICQRGTSLTIQCQVDSQVTMMFWYRQQPGQSLTLIATANQGSEATYESGFVIDKFPISRPNLTFSTLTVSNMSPEDSSIYLCSVPDGTGSYGYTFGSGTRLTVV.

Of note for this clone: This sample includes further DNA sequences coding for the same CDR3. The V call is TRBV9, the J call TRBJ2-5; D may be TRBD1 (5 bases). From germline, CDR1 is SGDLS and CDR2 YYNGEE. This CDR3 contains 14 residues. The V end was cut by 1 base, the J end by 0 bases, with 7 bases between. The CDR3 protein is CASSVLDNQETQYF. DNA of the CDR3: TGTGCCAGCAGCGTACTGGACAACCAAGAGACCCAGTACTTC.

This rearrangement joins TRBV18 to TRBJ2-3; D is unclear. The V gene's germline CDR1 is KGHSH and CDR2 LQKENI. The V end lost 3 bases, the J end lost 2 bases, and 6 bases lay between the germline ends. The CDR3 has 13 amino acids. The CDR3 coding sequence is TGTGCCAGCTCACCCGGTACCACAGATACGCAGTATTTT. This translates into CASSPGTTDTQYF.

The gene calls are TRBV7-2 and TRBJ2-1; 8 bases match TRBD2. The CDR3 is 15 residues long. Germline V gene lookup returns CDR1 SGHTA and CDR2 FQGNSA. Germline trimming cut 5 bases from V and 8 bases from J; bases unmatched to any gene: 11. The CDR3 DNA reads TGTGCCAGCAGCCCCCGGGGGGGGGCGATGTATGAGCAGTTCTTC. As protein: CASSPRGGAMYEQFF. Looking up the rest from reference TRBV7-2 and TRBJ2-1 gives the full variable domain: GAGVSQSPSNKVTEKGKDVELRCDPISGHTALYWYRQSLGQGLEFLIYFQGNSAPDKSGLPSDRFSAERTGGSVSTLTIQRTQQEDSAVYLCASSPRGGAMYEQFFGPGTRLTVL.

The rearrangement uses TRBV20-1 and TRBJ2-3; no reliable D call. This CDR3 region has 11 residues. Per germline, CDR1 DFQATT and CDR2 SNEGSKA (reference sequence). The CDR3 bases are TGCGGGCAGAGAGCCACAGATACGCAGTATTTT. Translation gives CGQRATDTQYF.

The rearrangement links TRBV18 to TRBJ1-5, with TRBD1 as a possible D gene (6 bases). The germline V gene encodes CDR1 KGHSH and CDR2 LQKENI. The CDR3 is made up of 14 amino acids. V lost 6 bases and J 3 bases, leaving 12 bases between the germline ends. The CDR3 DNA sequence: TGTGCCAGCTCTCAGGACAGATTCAATCAGCCCCAGCATTTT. Translation: CASSQDRFNQPQHF.

This sequence joins TRBV14 and TRBJ2-5; D call uncertain. Trimming removed 6 bases at V and 4 bases at J, with 9 bases between. CDR3 length equals 12 residues. Germline CDR1 reads SGHDN; CDR2 reads FVKESK. The CDR3 is CASSHSPETQYF. CDR3 nucleotides: TGTGCCAGCAGTCATTCCCCAGAGACCCAGTACTTC.

This clone was counted only a few times. V gene TRBV27 combines with J gene TRBJ1-6; D not certain. The CDR3 has 13 amino acids. Germline CDR1 is MNHEY and CDR2 is SMNVEV (reference sequence). V gave up 3 bases and J gave up 6 bases, with 6 bases separating them. CDR3 coding DNA: TGTGCCAGCAGTTTCCAGAGTAATTCACCCCTCCACTTT. Encoded protein: CASSFQSNSPLHF.

The chain recombines TRBV4-1 with TRBJ2-2; 10 bases line up with TRBD1. Germline CDR1 and CDR2: MGHRA and YSYEKL. V lost 3 bases, J lost 5 bases, and 6 bases stayed unmatched. The CDR3 sequence is 16 residues long. CDR3 loop: CASSHKRTGGTGELFF. CDR3 sequence (DNA): TGCGCCAGCAGCCACAAGCGGACAGGGGGGACCGGGGAGCTGTTTTTT.

The chain carries TRBV6-1 and TRBJ1-1, with D tentatively TRBD1 (6 bases). Trimming removed 4 bases at V and 7 bases at J, with 10 bases between. The CDR3 totals 12 residues. Germline lookup yields CDR1 MNHNS and CDR2 SASEGT. The CDR3 DNA reads as TGTGCCAGCAGTGCAACAGGGATTGAAGCTTTCTTT. Its protein is CASSATGIEAFF.